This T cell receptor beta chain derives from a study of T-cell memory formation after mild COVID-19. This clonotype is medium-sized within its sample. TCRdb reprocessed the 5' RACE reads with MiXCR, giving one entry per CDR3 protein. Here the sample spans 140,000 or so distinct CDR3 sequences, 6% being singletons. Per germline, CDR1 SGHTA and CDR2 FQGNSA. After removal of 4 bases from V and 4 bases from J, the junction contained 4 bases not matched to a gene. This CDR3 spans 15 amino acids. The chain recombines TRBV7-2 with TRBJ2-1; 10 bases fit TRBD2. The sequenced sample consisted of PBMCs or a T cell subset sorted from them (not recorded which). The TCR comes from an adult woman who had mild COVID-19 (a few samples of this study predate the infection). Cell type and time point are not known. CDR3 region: CASSSSGSTYNEQFF. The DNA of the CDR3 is TGTGCCAGCAGCTCTAGCGGGAGTACTTACAATGAGCAGTTCTTC.